Listed here are 18 T cell receptor beta chains from one sample, sequenced in a study of cytomegalovirus exposure and HLA in healthy donors. 13 Jbeta primers and 60 Vbeta primers were used for the PCR. The protocol was immunoSEQ multiplex PCR, while the TCRdb copy is restricted to in-frame clones and leaves out a portion. The table has 95,000 to 100,000 clones, roughly four fifths seen once; the top ten hold 7.7%. The sequenced material came from PBMCs. These receptors originate from a female donor in good health and CMV-seronegative.

The rearrangement links TRBV5-1 to TRBJ1-1; a weak D match, TRBD1 (6 bases). The CDR3 covers 14 residues. V lost 1 base to trimming and J lost 6 bases, with 13 bases between them. Germline CDR1 is SGHRS and CDR2 is YFSETQ. CDR3 sequence: CASSLTRGFAEAFF. The CDR3 DNA follows: TGCGCCAGCAGCTTGACCAGGGGTTTTGCTGAAGCTTTCTTT.

The V gene is TRBV28, the J gene TRBJ2-7, with 7 positions matching TRBD2. The CDR3 is 14 residues long. From germline, CDR1 is MDHEN and CDR2 SYDVKM. The J segment lost 2 bases and the V segment lost 6 bases, leaving 7 bases of the junction unmatched. This CDR3 reads CASRPRDYAYEQYF. CDR3 in DNA: TGTGCCAGCAGGCCCCGGGACTACGCCTACGAGCAGTACTTC.

This clone has only a few counts. The V and J genes are TRBV18 and TRBJ1-1; perhaps TRBD1 as D (6 bases). The germline V and J ends were trimmed by 4 bases and 6 bases, with 18 bases remaining between them. There are 15 residues in the CDR3. Per the germline V gene, CDR1 is KGHSH and CDR2 is LQKENI. DNA of the CDR3: TGTGCCAGCTCACAATCGACAGGTCCGGCCTCTGAAGCTTTCTTT. It translates to CASSQSTGPASEAFF.

The chain recombines TRBV4-1 with TRBJ1-5, with D tentatively TRBD1 (6 bases). The CDR3 runs 17 residues. Germline CDR1 is MGHRA and CDR2 is YSYEKL. V shed 1 base and J shed 3 bases, with 16 bases lying between them. CDR3 amino acids: CASSQVGPAGDNQPQHF. The CDR3 nucleotides are TGCGCCAGCAGCCAAGTCGGTCCCGCAGGGGACAATCAGCCCCAGCATTTT.

This rearrangement joins TRBV5-8 to TRBJ2-7, with 8 positions matching TRBD1. The junction had 8 bases not matched to a gene; V was cut back by 0 bases and J by 0 bases. This CDR3 is built from 17 residues. Looked up from germline, CDR1 is SGHTS and CDR2 is YDEGEE. Here the CDR3 DNA reads TGTGCCAGCAGCTTGGCCGTCGGGACAGGTGTCTCCTACGAGCAGTACTTC. Translation: CASSLAVGTGVSYEQYF.

The V gene is TRBV9, the J gene TRBJ2-1; possible D gene TRBD2, 6 bases. The length of the CDR3 is 16 residues. Per germline, CDR1 SGDLS and CDR2 YYNGEE. Trimming pared 6 bases from V and 7 bases from J, leaving 23 bases between. Here the CDR3 reads CASTFGASGLLNEQFF. As DNA, the CDR3 is TGTGCCAGCACCTTCGGGGCCTCGGGACTCCTTAATGAGCAGTTCTTC.

The chain is built from TRBV2 and TRBJ2-5, with a weak D call TRBD2 (6 bases). The V end lost 4 bases, the J end lost 5 bases, and 11 bases lay between the germline ends. Germline lookup yields CDR1 SNHLY and CDR2 FYNNEI. The CDR3 loop spans 13 amino acids. The CDR3 DNA follows: TGTGCCAGCAGTGCGCGGGAAAGGGAGACCCAGTACTTC. This codes for CASSARERETQYF.

The chain employs TRBV11-3 and TRBJ2-7; tentatively, D is TRBD2 (6 bases). Trimming stripped 4 bases from V and 4 bases from J, with 11 bases between. Looked up from germline, CDR1 is SGHNT and CDR2 is YENEEA. The CDR3 length is 13 residues. The CDR3 reads CASSYGRNYEQYF. The CDR3, as DNA: TGTGCCAGCAGCTATGGGAGGAATTACGAGCAGTACTTC.

The chain is built from TRBV18 and TRBJ2-3; 7 bases map to TRBD1. This CDR3 is built from 17 residues. The V gene's germline CDR1 is KGHSH and CDR2 LQKENI. V dropped 6 bases and J dropped 2; count of bases not matched to a gene: 14. CDR3 region: CASSPFRDSSFTDTQYF. Here the CDR3 DNA reads TGTGCCAGCTCCCCATTCCGGGACAGTTCCTTCACAGATACGCAGTATTTT.

The CDR3 loop is CASSPLAGVDPGQFF. The CDR3 bases are TGCGCCAGCAGCCCACTAGCGGGAGTTGACCCGGGGCAGTTCTTC. The chain has TRBV10-2 and TRBJ2-1, with 11 bases identical to TRBD2. Germline CDR1 is WSHSY and CDR2 is SAAADI. V dropped 6 bases and J dropped 12; count of bases not matched to a gene: 13. The CDR3 is made up of 15 amino acids.

The rearrangement links TRBV5-1 to TRBJ1-2; D may be TRBD1 (6 bases). The CDR3 is made up of 14 amino acids. The germline V gene encodes CDR1 SGHRS and CDR2 YFSETQ. V was cut by 0 bases and J by 2 bases, with 8 bases left in between. The CDR3 is CASSLDTGNYGYTF. The DNA of the CDR3 is TGCGCCAGCAGCTTGGACACAGGGAACTATGGCTACACCTTC.

CDR3 sequence: CAWSTGGASYEQYF. CDR3 sequence (DNA): TGTGCCTGGAGTACCGGCGGGGCCTCCTACGAGCAGTACTTC. The rearrangement joins TRBV30 to TRBJ2-7; the D gene is possibly TRBD2 (6 bases). Per germline, CDR1 GTSNPN and CDR2 SVGIG (reference sequence). With 2 bases removed from V and 0 bases from J, the gap between germline ends came to 11 bases. This CDR3 contains 14 residues. Full variable domain (missing parts from reference TRBV30 and TRBJ2-7): SQTIHQWPATLVQPVGSPLSLECTVEGTSNPNLYWYRQAAGRGLQLLFYSVGIGQISSEVPQNLSASRPQDRQFILSSKKLLLSDSGFYLCAWSTGGASYEQYFGPGTRLTVT.

The rearrangement joins TRBV7-9 to TRBJ1-5; TRBD1 might be the D (5 bases). Germline lookup yields CDR1 SEHNR and CDR2 FQNEAQ (reference sequence). Trimming stripped 5 bases from V and 3 bases from J, with 11 bases between. CDR3 size: 14 residues. CDR3 sequence reads: CASSLDRSNQPQHF. Written as DNA, the CDR3 is TGTGCCAGCAGCCTAGACAGATCCAATCAGCCCCAGCATTTT. The full variable domain, its missing parts supplied by reference TRBV7-9 and TRBJ1-5, is DTGVSQNPRHKITKRGQNVTFRCDPISEHNRLYWYRQTLGQGPEFLTYFQNEAQLEKSRLLSDRFSAERPKGSFSTLEIQRTEQGDSAMYLCASSLDRSNQPQHFGDGTRLSIL.

V gene TRBV6-5 combines with J gene TRBJ1-2; D unclear. This CDR3 region has 13 residues. Germline V gene lookup returns CDR1 MNHEY and CDR2 SVGAGI. Trimming pared 5 bases from V and 0 bases from J, leaving 7 bases between. The CDR3 DNA is TGTGCCAGCAGTCCCGGGGCTAACTATGGCTACACCTTC. It translates to CASSPGANYGYTF.

The chain combines TRBV30 with TRBJ1-1; D is unresolved. The germline gives CDR1 GTSNPN, CDR2 SVGIG (reference sequence). V was cut by 5 bases and J by 0 bases, with 7 bases left in between. The CDR3 sequence is 12 residues long. The CDR3 loop is CAWSGVNTEAFF. The CDR3, as DNA: TGTGCCTGGTCCGGGGTGAACACTGAAGCTTTCTTT.

This clone was seen repeatedly, ten times or more. J is TRBJ2-7 and V is TRBV4-1; perhaps TRBD2 as D (6 bases). The V end was cut by 4 bases, the J end by 3 bases, with 10 bases between. The CDR3 contains 13 residues. Germline loops: CDR1 MGHRA, CDR2 YSYEKL. In nucleotides, the CDR3 is TGCGCCAGCAGCCGACCGACTAGCTACGAGCAGTACTTC. The encoded protein is CASSRPTSYEQYF.

This clone appeared a few times. J is TRBJ1-2 and V is TRBV2, with a tentative D call TRBD1 (6 bases). V lost 4 bases, J lost 2 bases, and 23 bases lay in between. This CDR3 contains 18 residues. Per germline, CDR1 SNHLY and CDR2 FYNNEI. DNA for the CDR3: TGTGCCAGCAGTGCCCGGGACACTCCCTTCGGTTTCAACTATGGCTACACCTTC. It is translated as CASSARDTPFGFNYGYTF.

The genes are TRBV2 and TRBJ2-3; TRBD2 matches at 14 bases. The ends lost 6 bases at V and 5 bases at J; junction bases unmatched: 4. The germline CDR1 and CDR2 sequences are SNHLY and FYNNEI. The length of the CDR3 is 15 residues. The CDR3: CASRGLAGGGDTQYF. In DNA, the CDR3 is TGTGCCAGCAGAGGACTAGCGGGAGGTGGAGATACGCAGTATTTT. Variable domain in full (rest from reference TRBV2 and TRBJ2-3): EPEVTQTPSHQVTQMGQEVILRCVPISNHLYFYWYRQILGQKVEFLVSFYNNEISEKSEIFDDQFSVERPDGSNFTLKIRSTKLEDSAMYFCASRGLAGGGDTQYFGPGTRLTVL.